Described below is a single TCR beta chain sequence and its context. Its antigen is unidentified. The data were obtained in a study of regulatory T cells in long-lasting Graves disease. Documented time point: newly diagnosed GD, antithyroid drugs for less than 3 months. Generation of the TCR library employed RNA extracted from PBMCs. Approximately 9.6 milliliters of peripheral blood were drawn into EDTA tubes. The study, taken as a whole, reports: Samples came from peripheral blood alone, without thyroid tissue. Small sample size may have lowered accuracy.

Construction of TCR beta libraries relied on iRepertoire HTBI primers and on Arm-PCR targeting CDR3 regions. A single record per CDR3 protein comes from TCRdb applying MiXCR to the multiplex PCR reads. The sample has about 320,000 distinct CDR3 sequences; over 15% are singletons. The source material was peripheral blood mononuclear cells (PBMCs), sampled at new diagnosis, from a patient treated with antithyroid drugs. The clonotype was recovered from a female donor with Graves disease.

The CDR3 sequence is CASSRVLGNSGANVLTF. The CDR3 DNA reads TGTGCCAGCAGCAGGGTTTTGGGCAACTCTGGGGCCAACGTCCTGACTTTC. The chain couples TRBV3-1 to TRBJ2-6; D unresolved. CDR1 is LGHDT, CDR2 YNNKEL, per germline (reference sequence). CDR3 length: 17 residues. V lost 5 bases and J 0 bases, leaving 14 bases between the germline ends.